A single sample gave rise to the 20 T cell receptor beta chains below, sequenced in a study of patients and donors after allogeneic stem cell transplantation. TCRdb reprocessed the RT-PCR reads with MiXCR, giving one entry per CDR3 protein. The profile shows about 410,000 distinct CDR3 sequences, more than 15% of them singletons. The sample taken for sequencing was blood, either unsorted or a sorted T cell fraction (not recorded which). All receptors come from a human donor who was either an allogeneic HSCT recipient or a stem cell or donor lymphocyte infusion donor (not recorded which). It is not recorded whose cells these are; they may come from a transplant donor.

This clonotype was counted a few times. This chain links TRBV5-1 with TRBJ1-1, with D perhaps TRBD1 (6 bases). V shed 3 bases and J shed 5 bases, with 23 bases lying between them. Germline V lookup: CDR1 SGHRS, CDR2 YFSETQ. This CDR3 contains 17 residues. CDR3 residues: CASSSWTVDDVWTEAFF. CDR3 nucleotide sequence: TGCGCCAGCAGCTCCTGGACAGTGGACGATGTTTGGACTGAAGCTTTCTTT.

The table lists this clonotype with a few counts. CDR3: CATRRGQGNTDTQYF. The CDR3 region has the DNA TGTGCCACCCGTAGAGGACAGGGGAACACAGATACGCAGTATTTT. The chain has TRBV10-3 and TRBJ2-3; 9 bases are shared with TRBD1. Germline CDR1 and CDR2: ENHRY and SYGVKD. The V gene end was trimmed by 10 bases and the J gene end by 2 bases; junction bases not matched to a gene: 10. The CDR3 is 15 residues long.

In this sample, this clonotype turned up a few times. The chain couples TRBV4-1 to TRBJ1-3, with D unclear. V was shortened by 0 bases and J by 0 bases, with 12 bases between the two germline ends. Germline V gives CDR1 MGHRA, CDR2 YSYEKL. The CDR3 spans 17 residues. The CDR3 DNA sequence: TGCGCCAGCAGCCAAGATACCGGCCGAAACTCTGGAAACACCATATATTTT. This translates into CASSQDTGRNSGNTIYF.

The V gene is TRBV5-1, the J gene TRBJ1-5, with 10 nucleotides matching TRBD1. The CDR3 runs to 15 residues. V lost 5 bases, J lost 3 bases, and 5 bases stayed unmatched. Germline values: CDR1 SGHRS, CDR2 YFSETQ. The CDR3 DNA reads TGCGCCAGCAGATCGGGACAGGGGCCCAATCAGCCCCAGCATTTT. Encoded protein: CASRSGQGPNQPQHF.

J is TRBJ1-4 and V is TRBV24-1; D is possibly TRBD1 (5 bases). This CDR3 spans 14 amino acids. Germline assignment: CDR1 KGHDR and CDR2 SFDVKD. Trimming stripped 7 bases from V and 3 bases from J, with 11 bases between. The CDR3 DNA reads TGTGCCACCAGCGCAGGGTTGCCTAATGAAAAACTGTTTTTT. Translated: CATSAGLPNEKLFF.

There are a few counts of this clonotype. This chain connects TRBV15 to TRBJ2-3; TRBD2 aligns across 7 bases. V lost 0 bases to trimming and J lost 0 bases; unmatched junction nucleotides: 6. The CDR3 sequence is 17 residues long. Germline values: CDR1 LNHNV, CDR2 YYDKDF (reference sequence). The CDR3 loop is CATSRDLAGESTDTQYF. The DNA of the CDR3 is TGTGCCACCAGCAGAGATCTGGCGGGGGAGAGCACAGATACGCAGTATTTT.

This chain links TRBV6-5 with TRBJ2-2; 7 bases map to TRBD2. This CDR3 has 16 amino acids. The junction had 7 bases not matched to a gene; V was cut back by 2 bases and J by 4 bases. Germline V gives CDR1 MNHEY, CDR2 SVGAGI. The CDR3 protein is CASSYEPGLPTGELFF. CDR3 coding DNA: TGTGCCAGCAGTTACGAACCGGGACTACCCACCGGGGAGCTGTTTTTT.

In this sample, this clonotype turned up a few times. The chain carries TRBV12-3 or TRBV12-4 and TRBJ2-7, with unresolved D. The CDR3 is made up of 13 amino acids. Trimming took off 3 bases at V and 0 bases at J, with 6 bases between the two ends. The CDR3 bases are TGTGCCAGCAGTTTGGGCAACTCCTACGAGCAGTACTTC. Translation gives CASSLGNSYEQYF.

For this clonotype: Compared with germline, one end of the junction differs, possibly owing to a read error. J is TRBJ1-2 and V is TRBV20-1; D unclear. Germline V gene lookup returns CDR1 DFQATT and CDR2 SNEGSKA (reference sequence). The CDR3 covers 13 residues. CDR3 region: CSAREMARYGYTF. The CDR3 coding sequence is TGCAGTGCGAGAGAGATGGCACGATATGGCTACACCTTC.

This chain joins TRBV3-1 and TRBJ2-7; D remains unclear. The CDR3 runs 13 residues. V gave up 2 bases and J gave up 2 bases, with 7 bases separating them. From germline, CDR1 is LGHDT and CDR2 YNNKEL (reference sequence). CDR3 loop: CASSQLTAYEQYF. CDR3 in DNA: TGTGCCAGCAGCCAACTAACAGCCTACGAGCAGTACTTC.

The V gene is TRBV6-2 or TRBV6-3, the J gene TRBJ2-1; TRBD2 matches 11 bases. The CDR3 contains 17 residues. The V gene end was trimmed by 8 bases and the J gene end by 7 bases; junction bases not matched to a gene: 16. Germline CDR1 is MNHEY and CDR2 is SVGEGT. CDR3 region: CASGRVSGGAGTNEQFF. The CDR3 nucleotides read TGTGCCAGCGGGAGGGTTAGCGGGGGGGCCGGAACAAATGAGCAGTTCTTC.

The rearrangement uses TRBV18 and TRBJ1-2, with 8 positions matching TRBD1. CDR1 and CDR2 (germline): KGHSH, LQKENI. Unmatched junction bases numbered 7, after V lost 2 bases and J lost 8 bases. This CDR3 is 14 amino acids long. This CDR3 is CASSPTLQGVGYTF. CDR3 in DNA: TGTGCCAGCTCACCAACCTTACAGGGGGTCGGCTACACCTTC.

Of note for this clonotype: The junction differs from germline at one of its ends, possibly a read error. The V and J genes are TRBV18 and TRBJ2-7, with 8 bases identical to TRBD2. This CDR3 region has 15 residues. CDR1 is KGHSH, CDR2 LQKENI, per germline. CDR3 DNA sequence: TGTGCCAGCTCACCACCGAATAGCGGGGCGACCTGGGGCTGGTTC. It is translated as CASSPPNSGATWGWF.

This clonotype showed up just a few times. V usage is TRBV12-3 or TRBV12-4 and J usage is TRBJ2-7; D is ambiguous. V was pared by 2 bases and J by 0 bases, with 8 bases between. This CDR3 has 14 amino acids. DNA for the CDR3: TGTGCCAGCAGTTTATTAGTCGGCTCCTACGAGCAGTACTTC. This encodes CASSLLVGSYEQYF.

The chain employs TRBV4-1 and TRBJ1-4, with 7 bases lining up with TRBD1. This CDR3 region has 14 residues. The germline CDR1 and CDR2 sequences are MGHRA and YSYEKL. V was clipped by 1 base and J by 8 bases; unmatched bases: 4. Here the CDR3 DNA reads TGCGCCAGCAGCCAAGGACAGGGTTTCGAAAAACTGTTTTTT. It codes for CASSQGQGFEKLFF.

This clonotype was seen ten or more times. This chain joins TRBV9 and TRBJ1-1; 11 bases fit TRBD1. CDR1 and CDR2 (germline): SGDLS, YYNGEE. CDR3 length equals 13 residues. With V trimmed by 4 bases and J by 10 bases, 6 bases remained unmatched. As DNA, the CDR3 is TGTGCCAGCAGCCCCCGGGACAGGGGGAGAGCTTTCTTT. Translation gives CASSPRDRGRAFF.

This clonotype was observed once. The chain employs TRBV20-1 and TRBJ1-2, with D perhaps matching TRBD1 (5 bases). This CDR3 has 14 residues. V was pared by 0 bases and J by 6 bases, with 14 bases between. The germline CDR1 and CDR2 sequences are DFQATT and SNEGSKA (reference sequence). CDR3 coding DNA: TGCAGTGCTAGAGATTCGCAGGGAAGGGATGGCTACACCTTC. Amino acid sequence: CSARDSQGRDGYTF.

The rearrangement joins TRBV7-2 to TRBJ2-6, with D maybe TRBD1 (6 bases). Trimming pared 2 bases from V and 4 bases from J, leaving 9 bases between. The CDR3 runs to 15 residues. Per germline, CDR1 SGHTA and CDR2 FQGNSA. The CDR3 loop reads CASSLQGMGANVLTF. The CDR3 DNA reads TGTGCCAGCAGCTTACAGGGGATGGGGGCCAACGTCCTGACTTTC.

This clonotype was recorded a few times. This sequence joins TRBV12-3 or TRBV12-4 and TRBJ2-1, with 8 bases lining up with TRBD2. The CDR3 loop spans 14 amino acids. The ends lost 3 bases at V and 9 bases at J; junction bases unmatched: 7. The CDR3 bases are TGTGCCAGCAGTTTCCGGGAGGGCCTAGGTGAGCAGTTCTTC. Translation: CASSFREGLGEQFF.

The rearrangement joins TRBV5-1 to TRBJ2-5; 10 bases fit TRBD2. CDR3 length equals 17 residues. Germline values: CDR1 SGHRS, CDR2 YFSETQ. The trim removed 1 base at V and 5 bases at J, leaving 11 bases unmatched. The CDR3 nucleotides are TGCGCCAGCAGCTTGTGGAGCGGGGGGGCGATGGTGGAGACCCAGTACTTC. Its translation: CASSLWSGGAMVETQYF. Full variable domain (remainder filled in from reference TRBV5-1 and TRBJ2-5): KAGVTQTPRYLIKTRGQQVTLSCSPISGHRSVSWYQQTPGQGLQFLFEYFSETQRNKGNFPGRFSGRQFSNSRSEMNVSTLELGDSALYLCASSLWSGGAMVETQYFGPGTRLLVL.